In this sample, the clone carrying this T cell receptor beta chain turned up a few times. Its antigen is not known. This sample was included in a study of T-cell reconstitution after alpha-beta-depleted transplantation in children. Using unique molecular identifiers, the investigators prepared the TCRbeta library. TCRdb redid the calling of the PCR reads with MiXCR, one entry per CDR3 protein. Of roughly 670,000 distinct CDR3 sequences in the sample, about 12% were seen once. Study-level findings and limits: After transplant, at about two months, alpha-beta T cells were reportedly derived from several hundred expanded graft clones.

CDR1 is MNHEY and CDR2 is SMNVEV in the germline V gene (reference sequence). J was trimmed by 2 bases and V by 5 bases; bases with no gene match: 6. The CDR3 sequence is 15 residues long. Here the sequenced sample was PBMCs, taken before TCRalphabeta/CD19-depleted stem cell transplant. The TCR was taken from a girl aged 2 to 10 with congenital amegakaryocytic thrombocytopenia, due to receive a stem cell transplant. The chain combines TRBV27 with TRBJ2-7; the match to TRBD1 covers 10 bases. The CDR3 DNA sequence: TGTGCCAGCAGTATACAAGGGACAGGGGCCTACGAGCAGTACTTC. Its protein product is CASSIQGTGAYEQYF.